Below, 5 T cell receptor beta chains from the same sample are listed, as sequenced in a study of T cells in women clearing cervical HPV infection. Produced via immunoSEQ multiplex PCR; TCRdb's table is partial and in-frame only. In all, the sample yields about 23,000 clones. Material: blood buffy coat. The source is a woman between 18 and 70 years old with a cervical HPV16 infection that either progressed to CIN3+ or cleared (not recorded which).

Here the CDR3 reads CASTPARANYGYTF. The DNA read from the CDR3 is TGTGCCAGTACCCCCGCCAGGGCTAACTATGGC. The chain links TRBV19 to TRBJ1-2, with D possibly matching TRBD1 (5 bases). The missing CDR3 end, 3 residues past where the read stops, is filled in from the germline J gene. The V gene's germline CDR1 is LNHDA and CDR2 SQIVND (reference sequence). V lost 7 bases, J lost 0 bases, and 12 bases lay in between. The length of the CDR3 is 14 residues.

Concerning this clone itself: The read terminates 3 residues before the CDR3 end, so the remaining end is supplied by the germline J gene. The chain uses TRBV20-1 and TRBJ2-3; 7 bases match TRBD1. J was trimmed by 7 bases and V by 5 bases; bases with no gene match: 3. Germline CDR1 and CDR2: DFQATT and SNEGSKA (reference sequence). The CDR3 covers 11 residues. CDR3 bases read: TGCAGTGCTTCAGGGGGTAATACG. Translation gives CSASGGNT. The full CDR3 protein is CSASGGNTQYF.

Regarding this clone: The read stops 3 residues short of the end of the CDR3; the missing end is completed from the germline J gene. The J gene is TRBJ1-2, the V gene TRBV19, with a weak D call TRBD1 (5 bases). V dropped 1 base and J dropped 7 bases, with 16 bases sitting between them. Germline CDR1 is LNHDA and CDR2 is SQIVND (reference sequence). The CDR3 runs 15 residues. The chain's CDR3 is CASSIVPEGRFGYTF. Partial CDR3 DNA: TGTGCCAGTAGTATAGTACCAGAGGGGAGGTTTGGC.

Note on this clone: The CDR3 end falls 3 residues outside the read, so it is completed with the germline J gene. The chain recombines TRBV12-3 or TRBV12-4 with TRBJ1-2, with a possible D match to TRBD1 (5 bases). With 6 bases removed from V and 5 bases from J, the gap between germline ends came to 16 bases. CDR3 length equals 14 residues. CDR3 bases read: TGTGCCAGCAGCCCAGCCGACAGTCCTTATGGC. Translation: CASSPADSPYG. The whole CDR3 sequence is CASSPADSPYGYTF.

The DNA read from the CDR3 is TGCGCCAGCAGCTTGGAGACAGGGGGCCGTGGC. This sequence encodes CASSLETGGRG. The entire CDR3 is CASSLETGGRGYTF. The V call is TRBV5-1, the J call TRBJ1-2; 10 bases match TRBD1. The read comes to an end 3 residues before the CDR3 does, leaving the germline J gene to fill in the end. The CDR3 runs to 14 residues. Germline V CDR1 and CDR2: SGHRS, YFSETQ. The ends lost 0 bases at V and 7 bases at J; junction bases unmatched: 3.